The clone carrying this T cell receptor (beta chain) appeared a few times. The antigen remains unidentified. Germline V gene sequence: CDR1 SGHTA, CDR2 FQGNSA. The CDR3 loop spans 12 amino acids. The V end was cut by 2 bases, the J end by 11 bases, with 12 bases between. The sample belongs to a study of early T cells in non-severe SARS-CoV-2 infection. Study at large: Sequencing used unsorted whole-blood bulk RNA, so chains lack pairing. Whole-study results and caveats: Private and CD4 specificities were missed by VDJdb matching, skewed to anti-spike CD8.

Unique molecular identifiers were added to individual cDNA molecules. TCRdb independently ran MiXCR on the 5' RACE reads; one entry per CDR3 protein. Of about 19,000 distinct CDR3 sequences in the sample, 4.2% were seen once. The clonotype comes from an adult who was a healthcare worker with PCR-confirmed SARS-CoV-2 infection or an uninfected control (not recorded which). Material: whole blood. J is TRBJ1-1 and V is TRBV7-2; D is ambiguous. DNA of the CDR3: TGTGCCAGCAGCTTAATGGGGTCAGGCGCTTTCTTT. This codes for CASSLMGSGAFF.